The 14 T cell receptor beta chains listed next were all sequenced from one sample in a study of CD4+ T cells in melanoma. The table came from immunoSEQ multiplex PCR; TCRdb's copy has only in-frame clones and leaves some out. The table lists roughly 4,200 clones, about 70% of them singletons, with around 30% in the top ten. Input material: cells from a culture (not recorded whether cultured in vitro). Source of these receptors: a human donor with melanoma.

A few counts support this clone. The chain is built from TRBV9 and TRBJ1-1; 7 bases are a match to TRBD1. Germline-derived CDR1 and CDR2 are SGDLS and YYNGEE. The CDR3 spans 16 residues. Germline trimming cut 0 bases from V and 11 bases from J; bases unmatched to any gene: 16. CDR3 sequence: CASSVVPKGRGLAAFF. The DNA for the CDR3 is TGTGCCAGCAGCGTAGTTCCGAAAGGCAGGGGGTTAGCGGCTTTCTTT.

J is TRBJ2-3 and V is TRBV4-1; D gene unclear. The CDR3 totals 17 residues. Per the germline V gene, CDR1 is MGHRA and CDR2 is YSYEKL. Trimming stripped 3 bases from V and 3 bases from J, with 19 bases between. This CDR3 is CASSHPHHGTETDTQYF. The CDR3 DNA sequence: TGCGCCAGCAGCCACCCCCACCATGGCACGGAGACAGATACGCAGTATTTT.

The chain recombines TRBV7-9 with TRBJ2-1; TRBD1 matches 9 bases. Germline trimming cut 5 bases from V and 0 bases from J; bases unmatched to any gene: 8. The CDR3 consists of 17 residues. Germline assignment: CDR1 SEHNR and CDR2 FQNEAQ (reference sequence). CDR3: CASSPWTGDYSYNEQFF. The CDR3 DNA is TGTGCCAGCAGCCCCTGGACAGGGGATTACTCCTACAATGAGCAGTTCTTC.

The chain uses TRBV4-3 and TRBJ1-5, with 7 nucleotides matching TRBD1. V shed 3 bases and J 5 bases; nucleotides not matched to a gene: 7. CDR1 is LGHNA, CDR2 YSLEER, per germline. The CDR3 is 15 residues long. Here the CDR3 DNA reads TGCGCCAGCAGCCAGAGACAGGGAAAAGATCAGCCCCAGCATTTT. Residues: CASSQRQGKDQPQHF.

V and J are TRBV11-2 and TRBJ1-5; a weak D match, TRBD1 (5 bases). Trimming removed 1 base at V and 4 bases at J, with 8 bases between. This CDR3 has 14 residues. Looked up from germline, CDR1 is SGHAT and CDR2 is FQNNGV. CDR3 region: CASSLGQTNQPQHF. DNA of the CDR3: TGTGCCAGCAGCTTAGGACAGACTAATCAGCCCCAGCATTTT.

The V gene is TRBV4-1, the J gene TRBJ1-1; D gene uncertain. The germline V and J ends were trimmed by 3 bases and 0 bases, with 14 bases remaining between them. Germline V gives CDR1 MGHRA, CDR2 YSYEKL. CDR3 length equals 16 residues. The DNA for the CDR3 is TGCGCCAGCAGCCAGATGATGGGAGGAATGAACACTGAAGCTTTCTTT. This codes for CASSQMMGGMNTEAFF.

The rearrangement joins TRBV11-2 to TRBJ2-3; TRBD2 might be the D (5 bases). The CDR3 sequence is 14 residues long. The V and J ends lost 3 bases and 4 bases respectively, with 11 bases between them. CDR1 and CDR2 from the germline V gene are SGHAT and FQNNGV. In nucleotides, the CDR3 is TGTGCCAGCAGCTTCAGAGGGTCTTCAGATACGCAGTATTTT. Translating gives CASSFRGSSDTQYF.

The sample holds a few counts of this clone. The chain recombines TRBV9 with TRBJ2-3; TRBD2 matches 7 bases. V was clipped by 4 bases and J by 1 base; unmatched bases: 9. Germline V CDR1 and CDR2: SGDLS, YYNGEE. This CDR3 comprises 16 residues. This CDR3 is CASSHHVAGGTDTQYF. The CDR3 nucleotides read TGTGCCAGCAGCCACCACGTTGCGGGGGGCACAGATACGCAGTATTTT.

This chain uses TRBV7-9 with TRBJ1-6, with 9 bases matching TRBD1. Germline CDR1 is SEHNR and CDR2 is FQNEAQ (reference sequence). The V and J ends lost 5 bases and 9 bases, in that order; junction bases with no gene match: 14. The CDR3 loop spans 17 amino acids. Here the CDR3 reads CASSENRDRAGGSPLHF. The CDR3 DNA reads as TGTGCCAGCAGCGAAAACCGGGACAGGGCGGGGGGTTCACCCCTCCACTTT.

This clone was seen more than once but under ten times. The genes are TRBV4-1 and TRBJ2-7; D is undetermined. The CDR3 consists of 14 residues. Germline assignment: CDR1 MGHRA and CDR2 YSYEKL. Trimming pared 3 bases from V and 0 bases from J, leaving 9 bases between. The CDR3, as DNA: TGCGCCAGCAGCCATCTCCCCGGCTCCTACGAGCAGTACTTC. Protein product: CASSHLPGSYEQYF.

V and J are TRBV3-1 (or the pseudogene TRBV3-2) and TRBJ1-4; no reliable D call. Trimming pared 4 bases from V and 7 bases from J, leaving 13 bases between. Germline values: CDR1 LGHDT, CDR2 YNNKEL (reference sequence). CDR3 length: 14 amino acids. Here the CDR3 DNA reads TGTGCCAGCAGCCCTACTGCTGGGGTTGAAAAACTGTTTTTT. The encoded protein is CASSPTAGVEKLFF.

This sequence joins TRBV19 and TRBJ2-1, with D hard to call. The CDR3 loop spans 14 amino acids. Germline V gene data show CDR1 as LNHDA and CDR2 as SQIVND (reference sequence). The V and J ends lost 3 bases and 2 bases respectively, with 8 bases between them. CDR3 residues: CASSIGGTYNEQFF. CDR3 bases: TGTGCCAGTAGTATTGGCGGTACCTACAATGAGCAGTTCTTC. The variable domain in full, with the rest retrieved from reference TRBV19 and TRBJ2-1, is DGGITQSPKYLFRKEGQNVTLSCEQNLNHDAMYWYRQDPGQGLRLIYYSQIVNDFQKGDIAEGYSVSREKKESFPLTVTSAQKNPTAFYLCASSIGGTYNEQFFGPGTRLTVL.

This clone was picked up a small number of times. The chain employs TRBV27 and TRBJ2-5, with TRBD1 matching 9 bases. This CDR3 has 12 residues. In germline, CDR1 is MNHEY, CDR2 SMNVEV (reference sequence). J was trimmed by 5 bases and V by 7 bases; bases with no gene match: 2. CDR3 amino acids: CASNGQGETQYF. The CDR3 bases are TGTGCCAGCAACGGACAGGGGGAGACCCAGTACTTC.

The rearrangement joins TRBV5-1 to TRBJ2-7; D is uncertain. The CDR3 is made up of 13 amino acids. The ends were cut back, 4 bases at V and 2 bases at J, with 10 bases in the middle. The germline V gene encodes CDR1 SGHRS and CDR2 YFSETQ. The CDR3 protein is CASSPTTTYEQYF. For the CDR3, the DNA is TGCGCCAGCAGCCCAACAACTACCTACGAGCAGTACTTC.